One and the same sample provided the 9 T cell receptor beta chains below, sequenced in a study of cytomegalovirus exposure and HLA in healthy donors. Vbeta (60) and Jbeta (13) primers were used in the PCR. The method was immunoSEQ multiplex PCR; TCRdb's version includes in-frame clones alone and lacks a portion of them. Of more than 95,000 clones detected, about 81% appear once; the ten largest clones hold around 0.99%. Material for sequencing was PBMCs. These receptors were obtained from a woman in her 30s in good health and CMV-seronegative.

V gene TRBV19 combines with J gene TRBJ2-7, with 10 bases lining up with TRBD1. This CDR3 is built from 15 residues. Germline V gene data show CDR1 as LNHDA and CDR2 as SQIVND (reference sequence). The V segment lost 5 bases and the J segment 3 bases; nucleotides outside the gene matches: 7. CDR3 sequence reads: CASSFRQGADYEQYF. The CDR3 coding sequence is TGTGCCAGTAGTTTCCGACAGGGGGCGGACTACGAGCAGTACTTC.

The chain couples TRBV5-6 to TRBJ2-5, with 7 bases matching TRBD1. Germline assignment: CDR1 SGHDT and CDR2 YYEEEE. Trimming at V came to 4 bases and at J to 3 bases, leaving 6 bases not matched to a gene. The CDR3 totals 14 residues. The CDR3 loop is CASSAAGTEETQYF. The DNA for the CDR3 is TGTGCCAGCAGCGCAGCCGGGACAGAAGAGACCCAGTACTTC.

V is TRBV6-5 and J is TRBJ1-5; D unresolved. The germline CDR1 and CDR2 sequences are MNHEY and SVGAGI. This CDR3 is built from 13 residues. Trimming removed 2 bases at V and 4 bases at J, with 6 bases between. For the CDR3, the DNA is TGTGCCAGCAGTTACCAGTTAAATCAGCCCCAGCATTTT. It codes for CASSYQLNQPQHF.

This rearrangement joins TRBV7-2 to TRBJ2-7; a weak D match, TRBD1 (5 bases). Trimming left V 4 bases short and J 0 bases short, with 10 bases between. CDR3 length: 14 amino acids. Germline-derived CDR1 and CDR2 are SGHTA and FQGNSA. CDR3 bases: TGTGCCAGCAGCTCCAGGACAACCTCCTACGAGCAGTACTTC. Translation gives CASSSRTTSYEQYF.

The V call is TRBV19, the J call TRBJ2-3; D is unresolved. V was trimmed by 3 bases and J by 6 bases, leaving 7 bases between them. CDR1 LNHDA and CDR2 SQIVND come from the germline V gene (reference sequence). This CDR3 contains 12 residues. CDR3 in DNA: TGTGCCAGTAGTATCTACGGGGATACGCAGTATTTT. Its protein product is CASSIYGDTQYF.

This clone was detected a few times. V and J are TRBV29-1 and TRBJ1-3, with unresolved D. Between the trimmed V and J ends, which lost 4 bases and 0 bases, there was a span of 13 bases. The CDR3 consists of 15 residues. Germline lookup yields CDR1 SQVTM and CDR2 ANQGSEA. CDR3 protein: CSVVVPGRSGNTIYF. The CDR3 coding sequence is TGCAGCGTTGTGGTGCCAGGTCGCTCTGGAAACACCATATATTTT.

The J gene is TRBJ1-2, the V gene TRBV4-3; 7 bases are a match to TRBD1. Germline V gives CDR1 LGHNA, CDR2 YSLEER. CDR3 length: 16 amino acids. V shed 1 base, J shed 3 bases, and the junction held 8 bases outside the gene matches. For the CDR3, the DNA is TGCGCCAGCAGCCAAGGGAAGACAGGGAGAGACTATGGCTACACCTTC. Translating it yields CASSQGKTGRDYGYTF.

The V and J genes are TRBV5-1 and TRBJ2-2, with TRBD2 identical over 7 bases. This CDR3 spans 16 amino acids. The junction had 5 bases not matched to a gene; V was cut back by 3 bases and J by 0 bases. Germline V gene sequence: CDR1 SGHRS, CDR2 YFSETQ. CDR3 amino acids: CASSSPGLTNTGELFF. CDR3 DNA sequence: TGCGCCAGCAGCTCACCGGGACTAACGAACACCGGGGAGCTGTTTTTT.

The chain uses TRBV6-4 and TRBJ1-6; 7 positions match TRBD1. The ends lost 4 bases at V and 5 bases at J; junction bases unmatched: 2. Germline loops: CDR1 MRHNA, CDR2 SNTAGT. This CDR3 comprises 14 residues. The CDR3 region is CASSAGTDNSPLHF. CDR3 DNA sequence: TGTGCCAGCAGTGCCGGGACAGATAATTCACCCCTCCACTTT.